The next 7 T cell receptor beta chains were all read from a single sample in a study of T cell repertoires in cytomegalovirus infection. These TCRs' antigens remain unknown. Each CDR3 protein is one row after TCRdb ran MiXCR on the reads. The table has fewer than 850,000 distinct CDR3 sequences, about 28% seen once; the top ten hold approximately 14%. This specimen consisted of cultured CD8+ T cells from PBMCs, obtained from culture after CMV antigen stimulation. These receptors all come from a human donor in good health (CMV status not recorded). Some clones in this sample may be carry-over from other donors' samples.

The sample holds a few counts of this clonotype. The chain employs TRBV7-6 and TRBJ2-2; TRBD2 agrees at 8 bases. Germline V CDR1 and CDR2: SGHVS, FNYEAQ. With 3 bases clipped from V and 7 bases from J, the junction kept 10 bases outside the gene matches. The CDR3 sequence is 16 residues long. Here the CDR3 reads CASSFTSRGALGELFF. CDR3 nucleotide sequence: TGTGCCAGCAGCTTCACATCGCGGGGGGCTCTCGGGGAGCTGTTTTTT. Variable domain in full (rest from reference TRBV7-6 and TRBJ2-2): GAGVSQSPRYKVTKRGQDVALRCDPISGHVSLYWYRQALGQGPEFLTYFNYEAQQDKSGLPNDRFSAERPEGSISTLTIQRTEQRDSAMYRCASSFTSRGALGELFFGEGSRLTVL.

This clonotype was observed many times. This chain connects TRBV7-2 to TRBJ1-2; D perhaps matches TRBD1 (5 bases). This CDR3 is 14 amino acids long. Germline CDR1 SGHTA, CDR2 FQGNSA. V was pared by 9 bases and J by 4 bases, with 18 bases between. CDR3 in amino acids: CASWSGADLYGYTF. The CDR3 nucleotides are TGTGCCAGTTGGTCTGGGGCGGACCTCTATGGCTACACCTTC.

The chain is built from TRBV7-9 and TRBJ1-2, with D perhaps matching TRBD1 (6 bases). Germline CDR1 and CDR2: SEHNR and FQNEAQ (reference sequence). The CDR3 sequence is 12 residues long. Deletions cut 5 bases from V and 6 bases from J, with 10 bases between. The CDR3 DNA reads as TGTGCCAGCAGCCTCCGGGACAATGGCTACACCTTC. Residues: CASSLRDNGYTF.

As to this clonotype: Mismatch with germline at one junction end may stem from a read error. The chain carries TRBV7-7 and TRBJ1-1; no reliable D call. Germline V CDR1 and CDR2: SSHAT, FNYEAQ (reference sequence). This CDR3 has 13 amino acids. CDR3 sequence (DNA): TGTGCTAGCAGCCCCGCCGGACACACTGAAGCTTTCTTT. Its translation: CASSPAGHTEAFF.

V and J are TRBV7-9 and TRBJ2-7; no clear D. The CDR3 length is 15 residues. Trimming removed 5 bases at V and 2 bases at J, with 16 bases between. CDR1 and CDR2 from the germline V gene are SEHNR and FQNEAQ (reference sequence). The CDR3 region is CASSRSEQPTYEQYV. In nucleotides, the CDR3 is TGTGCCAGCAGCCGGTCGGAGCAGCCGACCTACGAGCAGTACGTC.

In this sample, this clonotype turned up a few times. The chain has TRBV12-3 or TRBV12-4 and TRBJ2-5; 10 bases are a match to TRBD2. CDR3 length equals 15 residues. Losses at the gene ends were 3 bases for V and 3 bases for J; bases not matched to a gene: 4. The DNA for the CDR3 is TGTGCCAGCAGTTTGTCTCTAGCGGGGGAAGAGACCCAGTACTTC. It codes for CASSLSLAGEETQYF.

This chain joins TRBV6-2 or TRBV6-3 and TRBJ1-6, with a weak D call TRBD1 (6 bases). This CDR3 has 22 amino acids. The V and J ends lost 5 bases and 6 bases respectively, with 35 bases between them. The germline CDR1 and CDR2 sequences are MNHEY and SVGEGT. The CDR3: CASSPGGRLTGLRFRANSPLHF. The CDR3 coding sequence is TGTGCCAGCAGTCCCGGGGGGCGGCTGACGGGACTCAGGTTTCGTGCTAATTCACCCCTCCACTTT.